This T cell receptor beta chain was recovered during a study of resident and recirculating memory T cells in vitiligo. As to this clone: What it binds is not known.

General study findings and limits: TCR sequences were not conserved across biopsy sites or patients.

The V end was cut by 2 bases, the J end by 1 base, with 12 bases between. The CDR3 covers 15 residues. The germline CDR1 and CDR2 sequences are MDHEN and SYDVKM. Profiled with immunoSEQ multiplex PCR; TCRdb holds only in-frame clones, not every one. The profile shows 65,000 to 80,000 clones, about 90% of them singletons. The origin of this receptor is a male donor with vitiligo. V usage is TRBV28 and J usage is TRBJ2-7; maybe TRBD1 (6 bases). The sample consisted of blood. CDR3: CASSLPDSRSYEQYF. The CDR3 region has the DNA TGTGCCAGCAGTTTACCGGACAGTAGATCCTACGAGCAGTACTTC.